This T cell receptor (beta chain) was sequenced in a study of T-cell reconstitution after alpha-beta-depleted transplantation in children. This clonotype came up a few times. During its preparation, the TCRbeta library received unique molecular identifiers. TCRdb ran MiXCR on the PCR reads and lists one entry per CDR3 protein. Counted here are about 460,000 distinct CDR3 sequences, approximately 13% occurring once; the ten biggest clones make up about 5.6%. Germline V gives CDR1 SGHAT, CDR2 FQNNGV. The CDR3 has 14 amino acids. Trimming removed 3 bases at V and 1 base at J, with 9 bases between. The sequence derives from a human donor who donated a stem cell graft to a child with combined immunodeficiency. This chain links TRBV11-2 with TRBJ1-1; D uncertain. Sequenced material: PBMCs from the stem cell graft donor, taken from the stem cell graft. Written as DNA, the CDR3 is TGTGCCAGCAGCTTGGGATTCCAGAACACTGAAGCTTTCTTT. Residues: CASSLGFQNTEAFF.